This entry features one T cell receptor (beta chain) sequence. In the authors' workflow: Using reference gene primer amplification, nucleated cell counts were estimated. Generated by immunoSEQ multiplex PCR, the TCRdb table keeps only in-frame clones and is missing some. V and J calls and clone size follow that table, whereas D and trimming were derived from the DNA. The sample includes 90,000 to 100,000 clones, about nine tenths of them seen just once. The sample is drawn from a study of blood T cell repertoires in COVID-19. Study context: Researchers got acute and convalescent COVID-19 samples from the United States, Italy and Spain. PBMCs, B-cell-depleted T cells, or T cells were the source of the cDNA or gDNA that made up the material.

J was trimmed by 4 bases and V by 2 bases; bases with no gene match: 7. The CDR3 runs 16 residues. Looked up from germline, CDR1 is MNHEY and CDR2 is SVGAGI. The clonotype was recovered from a man aged 50-60 years with acute or convalescent COVID-19. This chain uses TRBV6-5 with TRBJ2-5; 10 positions agree with TRBD1. Sequenced sample: peripheral blood. DNA for the CDR3: TGTGCCAGCAGTTACCCAGGGACAGGGGAGGGAGAGACCCAGTACTTC. Protein sequence: CASSYPGTGEGETQYF.